The rows below give T cell receptor beta chains drawn from one sample of a study of vaccination and CD4 T cells after COVID-19. No antigen has been identified for these receptors. TCRdb fed the PCR reads into MiXCR, producing one record per CDR3 protein. The profile shows 20,000 or so distinct CDR3 sequences, around 50% of them singletons. Material: cultured CD4+ T cells from blood. The receptor set was obtained from a human donor with COVID-19. CDR3s include the opening cysteine and the closing phenylalanine or tryptophan. The D gene is left open where the match is weak. Not all rows give a size; the values are once, few, many and, for expanded clones, a class.

d_call	clone_size	v_call	j_call	cdr3_aa	cdr3_nt
.	few	TRBV20-1	TRBJ1-1	CSAAYRELEAFF	TGCAGTGCTGCCTACAGGGAACTTGAAGCTTTCTTT
TRBD1	.	TRBV7-3	TRBJ1-6	CASSSGTGKSPLHF	TGTGCCAGCAGCTCGGGGACAGGGAAATCACCCCTCCACTTT
.	.	TRBV5-4	TRBJ2-3	CASSFERTDTQYF	TGTGCCAGCAGCTTTGAGCGCACAGATACGCAGTATTTT
TRBD2	once	TRBV7-6	TRBJ2-1	CASSMGGGGRQFF	TGTGCCAGCAGCATGGGCGGGGGGGGCCGGCAGTTCTTC
.	.	TRBV14	TRBJ2-2	CASSPQHTGELFF	TGTGCCAGCAGCCCGCAGCACACCGGGGAGCTGTTTTTT
.	.	TRBV20-1	TRBJ1-3	CSARDRPSSGNTIYF	TGCAGTGCTAGAGACAGGCCCTCCTCTGGAAACACCATATATTTT
.	once	TRBV6-1	TRBJ1-4	CASSGAGYEKLFF	TGTGCCAGCAGTGGGGCAGGCTATGAAAAACTGTTTTTT
TRBD1	.	TRBV6-1	TRBJ1-4	CASSHRGRANEKLFF	TGTGCCAGCAGCCACAGGGGGCGGGCTAATGAAAAACTGTTTTTT
.	.	TRBV6-2/TRBV6-3	TRBJ1-6	CASSYSIGAPYNSPLHF	TGTGCCAGCAGTTACTCGATCGGGGCCCCCTATAATTCACCCCTCCACTTT
TRBD1	.	TRBV6-1	TRBJ2-6	CASIGNRQGAVGGANVLTF	TGTGCCAGCATTGGAAATCGGCAGGGGGCTGTTGGAGGGGCCAACGTCCTGACTTTC
.	.	TRBV6-1	TRBJ2-1	CASSPRAGSYNEQFF	TGTGCCAGCTCCCCCCGGGCGGGATCCTACAATGAGCAGTTCTTC
TRBD2	.	TRBV7-7	TRBJ2-3	CASSLIAGGADTQYF	TGTGCTAGCAGCTTAATAGCGGGGGGCGCCGATACGCAGTATTTT
TRBD1	.	TRBV6-1	TRBJ2-2	CASSGQGTGELFF	TGTGCCAGCAGTGGACAGGGGACCGGGGAGCTGTTTTTT
TRBD2	.	TRBV4-1	TRBJ2-2	CASRRLAGIIGTGELFF	TGCGCCAGCAGAAGACTAGCGGGGATCATCGGGACCGGGGAGCTGTTTTTT
.	.	TRBV10-2	TRBJ2-5	CASSERDLGGQETQYF	TGCGCCAGCAGTGAAAGGGATTTAGGGGGGCAAGAGACCCAGTACTTC
.	.	TRBV20-1	TRBJ1-2	CSARDRGGDYGYTF	TGCAGTGCTAGAGATCGGGGGGGGGACTATGGCTACACCTTC
.	.	TRBV11-2	TRBJ2-1	CASSLVLGGYNEQFF	TGTGCCAGCAGCTTAGTTCTAGGGGGGTACAATGAGCAGTTCTTC
.	.	TRBV6-5	TRBJ2-5	CASSYGMETQYF	TGTGCCAGCAGTTACGGGATGGAGACCCAGTACTTC
.	.	TRBV19	TRBJ2-1	CASNTGIPYNEQFF	TGTGCCAGTAACACAGGGATTCCCTACAATGAGCAGTTCTTC
TRBD1	.	TRBV11-2	TRBJ1-5	CASTRRGTGGNQPQHF	TGTGCCAGCACTCGCCGGGGGACAGGGGGCAATCAGCCCCAGCATTTT
.	.	TRBV11-2	TRBJ1-5	CASTLDQPQHF	TGTGCCAGCACCTTGGATCAGCCCCAGCATTTT
.	.	TRBV20-1	TRBJ1-3	CSGGGNSGNTIYF	TGCAGTGGGGGGGGCAACTCTGGAAACACCATATATTTT
TRBD2	few	TRBV20-1	TRBJ2-5	CSAWGGGQETQYF	TGCAGTGCTTGGGGGGGAGGCCAAGAGACCCAGTACTTC
TRBD2	.	TRBV7-9	TRBJ2-7	CASRGVTYEQYF	TGTGCCAGTCGGGGGGTCACCTACGAGCAGTACTTC
.	few	TRBV20-1	TRBJ2-2	CSARFQTRQNTGELFF	TGCAGTGCTAGGTTCCAGACCCGGCAGAACACCGGGGAGCTGTTTTTT
.	hyperexpanded	TRBV20-1	TRBJ2-5	CSARPGVGETQYF	TGCAGTGCTAGGCCCGGGGTCGGGGAGACCCAGTACTTC
TRBD1	.	TRBV7-9	TRBJ2-3	CASSRPGQGPDTQYF	TGTGCCAGCAGCCGACCGGGACAGGGACCAGATACGCAGTATTTT
TRBD1	.	TRBV2	TRBJ1-5	CASQGGQGQPQHF	TGTGCCAGCCAGGGGGGTCAGGGGCAGCCCCAGCATTTT
.	.	TRBV2	TRBJ1-6	CASSQGLDSPLHF	TGTGCCAGCAGTCAGGGTTTGGATTCACCCCTCCACTTT
.	few	TRBV24-1	TRBJ1-3	CATRHDGGAGNTIYF	TGTGCCACCAGACACGACGGAGGTGCCGGAAACACCATATATTTT
.	.	TRBV20-1	TRBJ2-1	CGARNLHDGLNEQFF	TGCGGTGCTAGAAACCTCCACGACGGACTCAATGAGCAGTTCTTC
.	.	TRBV6-2/TRBV6-3	TRBJ1-6	CASSSGTQPGSPLHF	TGTGCCAGCAGTTCCGGGACCCAACCAGGTTCACCCCTCCACTTT
.	few	TRBV6-2/TRBV6-3	TRBJ1-5	CASGDRLNQPQHF	TGTGCCAGTGGAGACAGGTTGAATCAGCCCCAGCATTTT
.	few	TRBV27	TRBJ1-2	CASSRGGGYGYTF	TGTGCCAGCAGTCGGGGAGGGGGGTATGGCTACACCTTC
.	once	TRBV19	TRBJ1-1	CASSLGRENTEAFF	TGTGCCAGTAGTTTAGGCCGGGAGAACACTGAAGCTTTCTTT
.	few	TRBV9	TRBJ1-2	CASSVVAGKGYTF	TGTGCCAGCAGCGTAGTAGCAGGCAAAGGCTACACCTTC
TRBD2	.	TRBV28	TRBJ2-3	CASYSGGAYTQYF	TGTGCCAGTTATAGCGGGGGGGCCTATACGCAGTATTTT
.	.	TRBV7-2	TRBJ2-5	CASSIRRGPQETQYF	TGTGCCAGCAGTATAAGGCGGGGACCCCAAGAGACCCAGTACTTC
.	.	TRBV20-1	TRBJ1-2	CSARVEGKAWGYTF	TGCAGTGCTAGAGTTGAAGGGAAGGCGTGGGGCTACACCTTC
.	.	TRBV28	TRBJ1-2	CASTIAGSYGYTF	TGTGCCAGCACCATCGCAGGGAGCTATGGCTACACCTTC
TRBD1	.	TRBV27	TRBJ1-2	CASRPLLQGYGYTF	TGTGCCAGCAGACCACTACTACAGGGGTATGGCTACACCTTC
TRBD1	.	TRBV19	TRBJ1-4	CASSIIPTGDNEKLFF	TGTGCCAGTAGCATAATCCCGACAGGGGATAATGAAAAACTGTTTTTT
.	.	TRBV7-8	TRBJ2-1	CASSLARRSNEQFF	TGTGCCAGCAGCTTAGCGCGACGGAGCAATGAGCAGTTCTTC
TRBD1	.	TRBV20-1	TRBJ2-2	CSASRDRANTGELFF	TGCAGTGCTAGCCGGGACAGGGCCAACACCGGGGAGCTGTTTTTT
.	few	TRBV20-1	TRBJ2-5	CSARQDRTQYF	TGCAGTGCTAGACAGGACCGTACCCAGTACTTC
TRBD2	.	TRBV6-1	TRBJ2-5	CASNRREGRETQYF	TGTGCCAGCAATCGAAGGGAGGGTAGGGAGACCCAGTACTTC
.	few	TRBV20-1	TRBJ1-6	CSARDQVSVSGSPLHF	TGCAGTGCTAGAGATCAGGTGTCAGTCTCTGGTTCACCCCTCCACTTT
.	few	TRBV20-1	TRBJ2-5	CSASPSRTTPSRETQYF	TGCAGTGCTAGTCCGTCTCGGACAACACCTTCGAGGGAGACCCAGTACTTC
TRBD1	few	TRBV6-1	TRBJ1-2	CASSTKGQGGDF	TGTGCCAGCTCAACCAAGGGACAGGGCGGGGACTTC
TRBD2	.	TRBV15	TRBJ2-1	CATSRSGGGPYNEQFF	TGTGCCACCAGCAGAAGCGGGGGGGGACCTTACAATGAGCAGTTCTTC
.	few	TRBV4-1	TRBJ2-5	CASSQEGAASGTQYF	TGCGCCAGCAGCCAAGAGGGAGCGGCCTCGGGGACCCAGTACTTC
.	.	TRBV10-2	TRBJ2-1	CASSDGGVGVNEQFF	TGCGCCAGCAGTGATGGAGGGGTGGGTGTCAATGAGCAGTTCTTC
.	few	TRBV12-3/TRBV12-4	TRBJ1-6	CATATGNSPLHF	TGTGCCACAGCTACAGGCAATTCACCCCTCCACTTT
.	few	TRBV30	TRBJ1-5	CAWSVSLPYSNQPQHF	TGTGCCTGGAGTGTGTCCCTCCCATATAGCAATCAGCCCCAGCATTTT
.	few	TRBV6-1	TRBJ1-5	CASRPPGGSFQPQHF	TGTGCCAGCAGACCACCCGGCGGTTCTTTTCAGCCCCAGCATTTT
.	few	TRBV20-1	TRBJ1-1	CSARDPRVLSPEAFF	TGCAGTGCTAGAGACCCCAGGGTTCTTAGCCCTGAAGCTTTCTTT
TRBD1	few	TRBV20-1	TRBJ1-3	CSARDPQGIRSGNTIYF	TGCAGTGCTAGAGATCCACAGGGGATCCGCTCTGGAAACACCATATATTTT
.	.	TRBV18	TRBJ2-3	CASSNMARGRTDTQYF	TGTGCCAGCTCAAACATGGCGCGGGGGCGCACAGATACGCAGTATTTT